Listed below are T cell receptor beta chains from one sample, sequenced in a study of T-cell reconstitution after alpha-beta-depleted transplantation in children. Using its own MiXCR run on the PCR reads, TCRdb lists one record per CDR3 protein. The sample carries over 550,000 distinct CDR3 sequences, under 12% recorded once. Sequencing was performed on PBMCs from the stem cell graft donor, taken from the stem cell graft. The receptors stem from a human donor who donated a stem cell graft to a child with acute myeloid leukemia. Both conserved end residues are part of each CDR3. Each record gives: D gene, CDR3 length, V gene, clone size, J gene, CDR3 protein, CDR3 DNA. D genes are given only for firm matches. Expanded clones get a size class; other rows say once, few or many, or leave the size out.

D gene: .
CDR3 length: 11
V gene: TRBV4-3
clone size: .
J gene: TRBJ2-1
CDR3 protein: CASSLGTRQFF
CDR3 DNA: TGCGCCAGCAGCCTAGGGACGCGGCAGTTCTTC

D gene: .
CDR3 length: 13
V gene: TRBV6-2/TRBV6-3
clone size: many
J gene: TRBJ1-1
CDR3 protein: CASIRDTNTEAFF
CDR3 DNA: TGTGCCAGCATTAGGGATACTAACACTGAAGCTTTCTTT

D gene: TRBD1
CDR3 length: 14
V gene: TRBV12-3/TRBV12-4
clone size: many
J gene: TRBJ2-7
CDR3 protein: CASGRTGPSYEQYF
CDR3 DNA: TGTGCCAGCGGGCGGACAGGGCCGTCCTACGAGCAGTACTTC

D gene: .
CDR3 length: 18
V gene: TRBV5-1
clone size: .
J gene: TRBJ1-3
CDR3 protein: CASSLLPEPRVSGNTIYF
CDR3 DNA: TGCGCCAGCAGCTTGCTGCCCGAACCCAGGGTCTCTGGAAACACCATATATTTT

D gene: .
CDR3 length: 14
V gene: TRBV9
clone size: .
J gene: TRBJ2-1
CDR3 protein: CASSVAGPYNEQFF
CDR3 DNA: TGTGCCAGCAGCGTAGCGGGCCCCTACAATGAGCAGTTCTTC

D gene: TRBD2
CDR3 length: 14
V gene: TRBV12-3/TRBV12-4
clone size: few
J gene: TRBJ2-3
CDR3 protein: CASSGAGRTDTQYF
CDR3 DNA: TGTGCCAGCAGTGGAGCGGGACGCACAGATACGCAGTATTTT

D gene: TRBD2
CDR3 length: 16
V gene: TRBV15
clone size: .
J gene: TRBJ2-1
CDR3 protein: CATSGTSGSYYNEQFF
CDR3 DNA: TGTGCCACCAGCGGGACTAGCGGGAGTTACTACAATGAGCAGTTCTTC

D gene: TRBD1
CDR3 length: 14
V gene: TRBV20-1
clone size: many
J gene: TRBJ1-5
CDR3 protein: CSAHGQAYNQPQHF
CDR3 DNA: TGCAGTGCCCACGGACAGGCCTACAATCAGCCCCAGCATTTT

D gene: .
CDR3 length: 11
V gene: TRBV30
clone size: .
J gene: TRBJ2-7
CDR3 protein: CAWTHGREQYF
CDR3 DNA: TGTGCCTGGACTCATGGTCGAGAGCAGTACTTC

D gene: .
CDR3 length: 17
V gene: TRBV20-1
clone size: few
J gene: TRBJ2-3
CDR3 protein: CSARDLGGSGRTDTQYF
CDR3 DNA: TGCAGTGCTAGAGATCTAGGAGGGTCGGGTCGCACAGATACGCAGTATTTT

D gene: .
CDR3 length: 15
V gene: TRBV7-9
clone size: .
J gene: TRBJ2-6
CDR3 protein: CASSLQEIWANVLTF
CDR3 DNA: TGTGCCAGCAGCTTACAGGAGATCTGGGCCAACGTCCTGACTTTC

D gene: .
CDR3 length: 13
V gene: TRBV5-6
clone size: few
J gene: TRBJ2-7
CDR3 protein: CASSLRLFYEQYF
CDR3 DNA: TGTGCCAGCAGCTTGCGGCTTTTCTACGAGCAGTACTTC

D gene: .
CDR3 length: 11
V gene: TRBV29-1
clone size: many
J gene: TRBJ2-3
CDR3 protein: CSVEPTDTQYF
CDR3 DNA: TGCAGCGTTGAGCCTACAGATACGCAGTATTTT

D gene: .
CDR3 length: 15
V gene: TRBV28
clone size: .
J gene: TRBJ2-2
CDR3 protein: CASTFRGRVSGELFF
CDR3 DNA: TGTGCCAGCACCTTCCGGGGAAGGGTGAGCGGGGAGCTGTTTTTT

D gene: TRBD2
CDR3 length: 16
V gene: TRBV5-1
clone size: .
J gene: TRBJ2-3
CDR3 protein: CASSHGLAVITDTQYF
CDR3 DNA: TGCGCCAGCAGCCACGGACTAGCGGTGATCACAGATACGCAGTATTTT

D gene: .
CDR3 length: 14
V gene: TRBV28
clone size: .
J gene: TRBJ1-5
CDR3 protein: CASTEGGGNQPQHF
CDR3 DNA: TGTGCCAGCACCGAGGGCGGGGGCAATCAGCCCCAGCATTTT

D gene: .
CDR3 length: 12
V gene: TRBV7-3
clone size: few
J gene: TRBJ1-1
CDR3 protein: CASSLRQGFAFF
CDR3 DNA: TGTGCCAGCAGCTTAAGGCAGGGGTTCGCTTTCTTT

D gene: TRBD2
CDR3 length: 15
V gene: TRBV5-1
clone size: few
J gene: TRBJ2-3
CDR3 protein: CASCLAGVGTDTQYF
CDR3 DNA: TGCGCCAGCTGTCTAGCGGGAGTCGGCACAGATACGCAGTATTTT

D gene: .
CDR3 length: 14
V gene: TRBV28
clone size: .
J gene: TRBJ1-2
CDR3 protein: CASSLLNQRDGYTF
CDR3 DNA: TGTGCCAGCAGTTTACTTAACCAAAGGGATGGCTACACCTTC

D gene: .
CDR3 length: 13
V gene: TRBV7-2
clone size: .
J gene: TRBJ2-6
CDR3 protein: CASLISGANVLTF
CDR3 DNA: TGTGCCAGCCTTATTTCTGGGGCCAACGTCCTGACTTTC

D gene: .
CDR3 length: 14
V gene: TRBV20-1
clone size: .
J gene: TRBJ2-5
CDR3 protein: CSASPRASQETQYF
CDR3 DNA: TGCAGTGCTAGCCCCCGGGCCAGCCAAGAGACCCAGTACTTC

D gene: .
CDR3 length: 16
V gene: TRBV29-1
clone size: .
J gene: TRBJ2-3
CDR3 protein: CSVESDSSFHTDTQYF
CDR3 DNA: TGCAGCGTTGAAAGCGACTCATCGTTCCACACAGATACGCAGTATTTT

D gene: TRBD2
CDR3 length: 14
V gene: TRBV20-1
clone size: few
J gene: TRBJ2-4
CDR3 protein: CSAGGVLAKNIQYF
CDR3 DNA: TGCAGTGCCGGGGGGGTTCTAGCCAAAAACATTCAGTACTTC

D gene: TRBD2
CDR3 length: 14
V gene: TRBV29-1
clone size: .
J gene: TRBJ2-1
CDR3 protein: CSVEALAGNNEQFF
CDR3 DNA: TGCAGCGTTGAGGCCCTAGCGGGAAACAATGAGCAGTTCTTC

D gene: TRBD2
CDR3 length: 16
V gene: TRBV10-3
clone size: .
J gene: TRBJ2-7
CDR3 protein: CAITQGLADLGYEQYF
CDR3 DNA: TGTGCCATCACCCAGGGACTAGCGGACCTTGGATACGAGCAGTACTTC

D gene: .
CDR3 length: 17
V gene: TRBV7-9
clone size: .
J gene: TRBJ2-5
CDR3 protein: CASSLGPKGLAPETQYF
CDR3 DNA: TGTGCCAGCAGCTTAGGCCCCAAGGGATTAGCGCCAGAGACCCAGTACTTC

D gene: TRBD2
CDR3 length: 16
V gene: TRBV6-5
clone size: .
J gene: TRBJ2-7
CDR3 protein: CASSLPTSGYTYEQYF
CDR3 DNA: TGTGCCAGCAGCTTACCCACTAGCGGGTATACCTACGAGCAGTACTTC

D gene: .
CDR3 length: 13
V gene: TRBV5-1
clone size: many
J gene: TRBJ2-5
CDR3 protein: CASSVGLQETQYF
CDR3 DNA: TGCGCCAGCAGCGTGGGACTGCAAGAGACCCAGTACTTC

D gene: TRBD2
CDR3 length: 15
V gene: TRBV5-1
clone size: many
J gene: TRBJ2-5
CDR3 protein: CASSLGTSGKETQYF
CDR3 DNA: TGCGCCAGCAGCCTCGGGACTAGCGGGAAGGAGACCCAGTACTTC

D gene: .
CDR3 length: 14
V gene: TRBV9
clone size: many
J gene: TRBJ1-1
CDR3 protein: CASSAEGVNTEAFF
CDR3 DNA: TGTGCCAGCAGCGCCGAAGGGGTGAACACTGAAGCTTTCTTT

D gene: .
CDR3 length: 17
V gene: TRBV4-3
clone size: .
J gene: TRBJ1-3
CDR3 protein: CASSQDQVAFSGNTIYF
CDR3 DNA: TGCGCCAGCAGCCAAGATCAGGTTGCTTTCTCTGGAAACACCATATATTTT

D gene: .
CDR3 length: 13
V gene: TRBV29-1
clone size: few
J gene: TRBJ2-3
CDR3 protein: CSVTGPSTDTQYF
CDR3 DNA: TGCAGCGTGACGGGTCCTAGCACAGATACGCAGTATTTT

D gene: TRBD2
CDR3 length: 18
V gene: TRBV7-2
clone size: few
J gene: TRBJ2-1
CDR3 protein: CASSISVSAGVSYNEQFF
CDR3 DNA: TGTGCCAGCAGCATTAGCGTGTCAGCGGGAGTATCCTACAATGAGCAGTTCTTC

D gene: .
CDR3 length: 15
V gene: TRBV12-3/TRBV12-4
clone size: many
J gene: TRBJ2-3
CDR3 protein: CASSLKGGGTDTQYF
CDR3 DNA: TGTGCCAGCAGTTTAAAGGGAGGAGGCACAGATACGCAGTATTTT

D gene: .
CDR3 length: 14
V gene: TRBV10-3
clone size: many
J gene: TRBJ2-3
CDR3 protein: CAISRSGGTDTQYF
CDR3 DNA: TGTGCCATCAGTCGCTCGGGGGGCACAGATACGCAGTATTTT

D gene: .
CDR3 length: 15
V gene: TRBV12-3/TRBV12-4
clone size: .
J gene: TRBJ2-7
CDR3 protein: CASSAGQISLYEQYF
CDR3 DNA: TGTGCCAGCAGTGCAGGACAGATTTCCCTTTACGAGCAGTACTTC

D gene: .
CDR3 length: 11
V gene: TRBV20-1
clone size: few
J gene: TRBJ1-1
CDR3 protein: CSAPRPTEAFF
CDR3 DNA: TGCAGCGCCCCGCGGCCCACTGAAGCTTTCTTT

D gene: .
CDR3 length: 14
V gene: TRBV29-1
clone size: .
J gene: TRBJ2-2
CDR3 protein: CSVENWENTGELFF
CDR3 DNA: TGCAGCGTTGAAAATTGGGAAAACACCGGGGAGCTGTTTTTT

D gene: .
CDR3 length: 15
V gene: TRBV9
clone size: many
J gene: TRBJ2-5
CDR3 protein: CASSPQGSRQETQYF
CDR3 DNA: TGTGCCAGCAGCCCCCAGGGGAGCAGACAAGAGACCCAGTACTTC

D gene: .
CDR3 length: 16
V gene: TRBV14
clone size: .
J gene: TRBJ1-3
CDR3 protein: CASSQDLGIDGNTIYF
CDR3 DNA: TGTGCCAGCAGCCAAGATCTGGGGATCGATGGAAACACCATATATTTT

D gene: .
CDR3 length: 14
V gene: TRBV27
clone size: few
J gene: TRBJ2-5
CDR3 protein: CASSLSGVGETQYF
CDR3 DNA: TGTGCCAGCAGTTTATCGGGGGTAGGGGAGACCCAGTACTTC

D gene: .
CDR3 length: 16
V gene: TRBV20-1
clone size: .
J gene: TRBJ1-4
CDR3 protein: CSARDILGATNEKLFF
CDR3 DNA: TGCAGTGCTAGAGATATTTTAGGGGCAACTAATGAAAAACTGTTTTTT

D gene: .
CDR3 length: 15
V gene: TRBV5-1
clone size: .
J gene: TRBJ2-1
CDR3 protein: CASSQTTPPDNEQFF
CDR3 DNA: TGCGCCAGCAGCCAAACTACCCCCCCCGACAATGAGCAGTTCTTC

D gene: TRBD2
CDR3 length: 17
V gene: TRBV5-1
clone size: .
J gene: TRBJ2-1
CDR3 protein: CASSFIAGPGSYNEQFF
CDR3 DNA: TGCGCCAGCAGCTTTATAGCGGGCCCGGGCTCCTACAATGAGCAGTTCTTC